The 23 T cell receptor beta chains below come from one sample, sequenced in a study of T-cell reconstitution after alpha-beta-depleted transplantation in children. A library of TCRbeta sequences, prepared with unique molecular identifiers, was generated. Each CDR3 protein gets one entry after TCRdb re-called the PCR reads with MiXCR. Of fewer than 750,000 distinct CDR3 sequences listed, roughly 23% are singletons. The sequences come from PBMCs, mostly from graft donor cells, collected 360 days after TCRalphabeta/CD19-depleted stem cell transplant. The receptors shown here come from a boy younger than two who had a stem cell transplant for acute myeloid leukemia, so the T cells may come from the graft donor.

The chain combines TRBV6-5 with TRBJ2-3; 8 nucleotides line up with TRBD1. CDR3 length equals 14 residues. J gave up 5 bases and V 4 bases, and 5 bases lay outside the gene matches. The germline gives CDR1 MNHEY, CDR2 SVGAGI. The CDR3 DNA follows: TGTGCCAGCAGTTCGGGACAGGTGGTAGATACGCAGTATTTT. It is translated as CASSSGQVVDTQYF.

This clonotype occurred a few times. V gene TRBV18 combines with J gene TRBJ2-1; D possibly corresponds to TRBD2 (5 bases). The CDR3 contains 14 residues. Germline CDR1 KGHSH, CDR2 LQKENI. V was clipped by 3 bases and J by 5 bases, with 11 bases between them. The CDR3 sequence: CASSPRVHNNEQFF. The CDR3 DNA reads as TGTGCCAGCTCACCGAGGGTGCATAACAATGAGCAGTTCTTC. Filled out from reference TRBV18 and TRBJ2-1, the complete variable domain reads NAGVMQNPRHLVRRRGQEARLRCSPMKGHSHVYWYRQLPEEGLKFMVYLQKENIIDESGMPKERFSAEFPKEGPSILRIQQVVRGDSAAYFCASSPRVHNNEQFFGPGTRLTVL.

The chain has TRBV7-2 and TRBJ1-2, with 7 bases matching TRBD1. The CDR3 length is 14 residues. With V trimmed by 5 bases and J by 5 bases, 8 bases remained unmatched. The germline V gene encodes CDR1 SGHTA and CDR2 FQGNSA. The CDR3 coding sequence is TGTGCCAGCAGCCTCGGGGACAGATCGTATGGCTACACCTTC. Translated: CASSLGDRSYGYTF.

This clonotype came up many times. This chain joins TRBV29-1 and TRBJ1-1; D unclear. The V gene's germline CDR1 is SQVTM and CDR2 ANQGSEA. V was shortened by 4 bases and J by 0 bases, with 9 bases between the two germline ends. This CDR3 region has 13 residues. CDR3 sequence: CSVGASLNTEAFF. The CDR3 DNA reads TGCAGCGTTGGTGCCAGCTTGAACACTGAAGCTTTCTTT.

The table lists this clonotype with a few counts. V usage is TRBV4-1 and J usage is TRBJ1-5, with D possibly matching TRBD1 (6 bases). Per germline, CDR1 MGHRA and CDR2 YSYEKL. Trimming took 2 bases from V and 8 from J, leaving 10 bases between them. The CDR3 totals 13 residues. CDR3 amino acids: CASSQIQGEPQHF. The CDR3 nucleotides read TGCGCCAGCAGCCAAATACAGGGTGAGCCCCAGCATTTT.

This chain joins TRBV6-2 or TRBV6-3 and TRBJ1-5, with TRBD1 as a possible D gene (6 bases). V lost 4 bases and J 6 bases, leaving 22 bases between the germline ends. The CDR3 totals 17 residues. In germline, CDR1 is MNHEY, CDR2 SVGEGT. Written as DNA, the CDR3 is TGTGCCAGCAGTTGGCGCCCCTCAGGGGATTGGGGTCAGCCCCAGCATTTT. Translating gives CASSWRPSGDWGQPQHF.

This clonotype was picked up a small number of times. This CDR3 reads CSARAGVNTEAFF. DNA of the CDR3: TGCAGTGCTAGAGCGGGGGTGAACACTGAAGCTTTCTTT. The rearrangement links TRBV20-1 to TRBJ1-1; TRBD1 might be the D (5 bases). Germline V gene data show CDR1 as DFQATT and CDR2 as SNEGSKA (reference sequence). CDR3 length: 13 amino acids. The germline V and J ends were trimmed by 1 base and 0 bases, with 6 bases remaining between them.

In its sample, this clonotype was seen a few times. This chain uses TRBV5-6 with TRBJ1-2; TRBD1 might be the D (6 bases). This CDR3 region has 16 residues. Trimming took 4 bases from V and 4 from J, leaving 20 bases between them. Germline-derived CDR1 and CDR2 are SGHDT and YYEEEE. Here the CDR3 reads CASSRRTDGMSYGYTF. In nucleotides, the CDR3 is TGTGCCAGCAGCCGCCGGACAGACGGGATGAGCTATGGCTACACCTTC. The full variable domain, rest sourced from reference TRBV5-6 and TRBJ1-2, is DAGVTQSPTHLIKTRGQQVTLRCSPKSGHDTVSWYQQALGQGPQFIFQYYEEEERQRGNFPDRFSGHQFPNYSSELNVNALLLGDSALYLCASSRRTDGMSYGYTFGSGTRLTVV.

The chain links TRBV11-2 to TRBJ1-5; weak D call: TRBD1 (5 bases). Germline CDR1 and CDR2: SGHAT and FQNNGV. CDR3 size: 15 residues. Trimming took 3 bases from V and 4 from J, leaving 13 bases between them. Here the CDR3 DNA reads TGTGCCAGCAGCTTGGACGGGGGGGTTAATCAGCCCCAGCATTTT. It translates to CASSLDGGVNQPQHF.

The V call is TRBV7-3, the J call TRBJ2-1; D not resolved. The V gene lost 5 bases and the J gene lost 7 bases, with 9 bases spanning the gap. This CDR3 has 12 amino acids. Germline values: CDR1 SGHTA, CDR2 FQGTGA. This chain's CDR3 is CASSAMGNEQFF. CDR3 in DNA: TGTGCCAGCAGCGCCATGGGGAATGAGCAGTTCTTC. Together with reference TRBV7-3 and TRBJ2-1, the CDR3 gives the full variable domain: GAGVSQTPSNKVTEKGKYVELRCDPISGHTALYWYRQSLGQGPEFLIYFQGTGAADDSGLPNDRFFAVRPEGSVSTLKIQRTERGDSAVYLCASSAMGNEQFFGPGTRLTVL.

A few counts support this clonotype. J is TRBJ2-7 and V is TRBV12-3 or TRBV12-4; no reliable D call. The length of the CDR3 is 12 residues. V lost 6 bases and J lost 3, with 9 bases in between. The CDR3 sequence: CASSVRDYEQYF. Written as DNA, the CDR3 is TGTGCCAGCAGCGTTAGGGACTACGAGCAGTACTTC.

This clonotype was picked up a small number of times. The rearrangement links TRBV20-1 to TRBJ2-5; D possibly matches TRBD1 or TRBD2 (5 bases each). CDR1 is DFQATT, CDR2 SNEGSKA, per germline (reference sequence). The CDR3 covers 15 residues. V gave up 0 bases and J gave up 1 base, with 12 bases separating them. The CDR3 spells CSARETRDGQETQYF. DNA of the CDR3: TGCAGTGCTAGAGAGACCCGGGACGGCCAAGAGACCCAGTACTTC.

There are a few counts of this clonotype. The chain recombines TRBV20-1 with TRBJ2-1; 9 bases are a match to TRBD1. After removal of 4 bases from V and 4 bases from J, the junction contained 5 bases not matched to a gene. From germline, CDR1 is DFQATT and CDR2 SNEGSKA (reference sequence). This CDR3 has 14 amino acids. The chain's CDR3 is CSANRGLGYNEQFF. Here the CDR3 DNA reads TGCAGTGCTAACAGGGGGCTCGGTTACAATGAGCAGTTCTTC.

The chain is built from TRBV7-3 and TRBJ2-5, with a weak D call TRBD1 (6 bases). The CDR3 sequence is 16 residues long. The V end lost 5 bases, the J end lost 7 bases, and 23 bases lay between the germline ends. Germline values: CDR1 SGHTA, CDR2 FQGTGA. CDR3 amino acids: CASSPQGRQATGTQYF. The DNA for the CDR3 is TGTGCCAGCAGCCCCCAGGGCCGACAGGCCACGGGGACCCAGTACTTC. Looking up the rest from reference TRBV7-3 and TRBJ2-5 gives the full variable domain: GAGVSQTPSNKVTEKGKYVELRCDPISGHTALYWYRQSLGQGPEFLIYFQGTGAADDSGLPNDRFFAVRPEGSVSTLKIQRTERGDSAVYLCASSPQGRQATGTQYFGPGTRLLVL.

This clonotype appeared a few times. This sequence joins TRBV10-3 and TRBJ2-7; 9 bases map to TRBD1. Germline V gene lookup returns CDR1 ENHRY and CDR2 SYGVKD. The CDR3 has 13 amino acids. The ends lost 10 bases at V and 8 bases at J; junction bases unmatched: 12. CDR3 in DNA: TGTGCCACCCGCGGGACAGGGTTTTTCCAGCAGTACTTC. It is translated as CATRGTGFFQQYF.

This clonotype was observed a few times. The CDR3 loop reads CASSSASFEQYF. The CDR3 DNA reads as TGTGCCAGCAGCTCAGCTAGTTTCGAGCAGTACTTC. The chain combines TRBV7-2 with TRBJ2-7; D unclear. The CDR3 consists of 12 residues. V dropped 4 bases and J dropped 6 bases, with 10 bases sitting between them. CDR1 is SGHTA and CDR2 is FQGNSA in the germline V gene.

This clonotype was counted ten times or more. The rearrangement links TRBV5-8 to TRBJ2-4; maybe TRBD1 (6 bases). Per germline, CDR1 SGHTS and CDR2 YDEGEE. The V and J ends lost 3 bases and 3 bases respectively, with 16 bases between them. The CDR3 has 16 amino acids. The CDR3 here is CASSSAGVTVKNIQYF. In DNA, the CDR3 is TGTGCCAGCAGCTCGGCAGGGGTGACAGTCAAAAACATTCAGTACTTC. Variable domain in full (rest from reference TRBV5-8 and TRBJ2-4): EAGVTQSPTHLIKTRGQQATLRCSPISGHTSVYWYQQALGLGLQFLLWYDEGEERNRGNFPPRFSGRQFPNYSSELNVNALELEDSALYLCASSSAGVTVKNIQYFGAGTRLSVL.

This clonotype turned up a few times. The chain couples TRBV20-1 to TRBJ2-1; 8 nucleotides align to TRBD1. V dropped 0 bases and J dropped 0; count of bases not matched to a gene: 13. The germline V gene has CDR1 DFQATT and CDR2 SNEGSKA (reference sequence). The CDR3 loop spans 19 amino acids. CDR3 region: CSARDGGSQGASSYNEQFF. CDR3 sequence (DNA): TGCAGTGCTAGAGATGGGGGCAGTCAGGGGGCCAGCTCCTACAATGAGCAGTTCTTC.

The chain couples TRBV10-3 to TRBJ2-3, with 12 nucleotides matching TRBD2. The CDR3 is 16 residues long. Trimming took 5 bases from V and 4 from J; bases not matched to a gene: 7. Germline-derived CDR1 and CDR2 are ENHRY and SYGVKD. The CDR3 protein is CAISTKTSGGSDTQYF. The DNA of the CDR3 is TGTGCCATCAGTACAAAGACTAGCGGGGGCTCAGATACGCAGTATTTT.

This sequence joins TRBV6-4 and TRBJ1-4, with a possible D match to TRBD1 (6 bases). Germline assignment: CDR1 MRHNA and CDR2 SNTAGT. CDR3 length: 19 residues. CDR3 residues: CTCSPPHPGARSLNEKLFF. The DNA for the CDR3 is TGTACCTGCAGTCCACCGCATCCGGGGGCGCGAAGCCTTAATGAAAAACTGTTTTTT.

The chain employs TRBV7-6 and TRBJ2-1; TRBD1 might be the D (6 bases). Trimming pared 5 bases from V and 3 bases from J, leaving 14 bases between. CDR3 length equals 15 residues. Per the germline V gene, CDR1 is SGHVS and CDR2 is FNYEAQ. The chain's CDR3 is CASSPDSTFYNEQFF. Here the CDR3 DNA reads TGTGCCAGCAGCCCGGACAGTACCTTCTACAATGAGCAGTTCTTC.

This chain links TRBV7-8 with TRBJ1-4; D is unresolved. The ends were cut back, 1 base at V and 8 bases at J, with 8 bases in the middle. CDR1 and CDR2 (germline): SGHVS, FQNEAQ. The CDR3 is 13 amino acids. The CDR3 nucleotides are TGTGCCAGCAGCTTAGGTGTTGGGGAAAAACTGTTTTTT. This gives the protein CASSLGVGEKLFF.

This sequence joins TRBV4-3 and TRBJ2-7; D is possibly TRBD2 (6 bases). V lost 0 bases and J lost 4, with 16 bases in between. This CDR3 contains 16 residues. From germline, CDR1 is LGHNA and CDR2 YSLEER. CDR3 protein: CASSQDGGGINYEQYF. The CDR3 DNA sequence: TGCGCCAGCAGCCAAGATGGTGGCGGGATCAATTACGAGCAGTACTTC.